Following are 8 T cell receptor beta chains from one sample sequenced in a study of CD4 T cell repertoires in COVID-19. Assay used: immunoSEQ multiplex PCR; TCRdb lists only in-frame clones, some missing. The table records 65,000 to 95,000 clones, 83% of them present only once. Sequences were derived from CD4+ T cells from peripheral blood, sampled after recovery from COVID-19. These receptors were obtained from a human donor who had COVID-19.

This chain's CDR3 is CASGAPGQFYEQYF. The CDR3 coding sequence is TGTGCCAGCGGGGCCCCGGGACAGTTCTACGAGCAGTACTTC. The J gene is TRBJ2-7, the V gene TRBV28; TRBD1 matches at 7 bases. This CDR3 region has 14 residues. Germline values: CDR1 MDHEN, CDR2 SYDVKM. With 8 bases clipped from V and 3 bases from J, the junction kept 10 bases outside the gene matches.

The chain joins TRBV7-9 to TRBJ2-7; 7 bases map to TRBD1. The CDR3 loop spans 14 amino acids. The germline V gene encodes CDR1 SEHNR and CDR2 FQNEAQ (reference sequence). Germline trimming cut 5 bases from V and 3 bases from J; bases unmatched to any gene: 7. CDR3 bases: TGTGCCAGCAGCCCACGAAGGGACAGCTACGAGCAGTACTTC. Protein product: CASSPRRDSYEQYF.

The chain recombines TRBV3-1 (or the pseudogene TRBV3-2) with TRBJ2-3; 8 positions match TRBD2. The CDR3 length is 18 residues. Unmatched junction bases numbered 11, after V lost 1 base and J lost 2 bases. Germline CDR1 and CDR2: LGHDT and YNNKEL (reference sequence). For the CDR3, the DNA is TGTGCCAGCAGCCAAGTTAGCCCACTAGCGGCTTCCACAGATACGCAGTATTTT. Translation: CASSQVSPLAASTDTQYF.

The chain recombines TRBV28 with TRBJ2-7, with 7 positions matching TRBD1. This CDR3 is built from 14 residues. CDR1 and CDR2 from the germline V gene are MDHEN and SYDVKM. J was trimmed by 0 bases and V by 6 bases; bases with no gene match: 5. CDR3 in amino acids: CASRDRAPSYEQYF. The DNA of the CDR3 is TGTGCCAGCAGAGACAGGGCACCCTCCTACGAGCAGTACTTC. The full variable domain, in which reference TRBV28 and TRBJ2-7 provide the parts outside the CDR3, is DVKVTQSSRYLVKRTGEKVFLECVQDMDHENMFWYRQDPGLGLRLIYFSYDVKMKEKGDIPEGYSVSREKKERFSLILESASTNQTSMYLCASRDRAPSYEQYFGPGTRLTVT.

The CDR3: CASSLGEGSYNEQFF. The CDR3, as DNA: TGTGCCAGCAGCTTAGGGGAGGGCTCCTACAATGAGCAGTTCTTC. J is TRBJ2-1 and V is TRBV7-7; 7 bases agree with TRBD2. CDR3 size: 15 residues. Germline lookup yields CDR1 SSHAT and CDR2 FNYEAQ (reference sequence). After removal of 1 base from V and 0 bases from J, the junction contained 0 bases not matched to a gene.

This clone was found a few times. The chain is built from TRBV7-9 and TRBJ2-5; the D is unclear. V lost 2 bases and J lost 5, with 12 bases in between. This CDR3 region has 14 residues. Per the germline V gene, CDR1 is SEHNR and CDR2 is FQNEAQ (reference sequence). The CDR3 region is CASSLKGVGETQYF. CDR3 bases: TGTGCCAGCAGCTTAAAGGGCGTCGGGGAGACCCAGTACTTC. Filled out from reference TRBV7-9 and TRBJ2-5, the complete variable domain reads DTGVSQNPRHKITKRGQNVTFRCDPISEHNRLYWYRQTLGQGPEFLTYFQNEAQLEKSRLLSDRFSAERPKGSFSTLEIQRTEQGDSAMYLCASSLKGVGETQYFGPGTRLLVL.

The chain has TRBV18 and TRBJ2-7; TRBD1 agrees at 8 bases. Germline V gene sequence: CDR1 KGHSH, CDR2 LQKENI. The CDR3 sequence is 15 residues long. V was clipped by 6 bases and J by 5 bases; unmatched bases: 12. The DNA of the CDR3 is TGTGCCAGCTCCCTACGAAACAGGGGGTACGACGAGCAGTACTTC. Translating it yields CASSLRNRGYDEQYF.

This clone was seen a few times. The V call is TRBV7-3, the J call TRBJ1-6; 8 bases map to TRBD1. The CDR3 consists of 17 residues. The V gene end was trimmed by 5 bases and the J gene end by 4 bases; junction bases not matched to a gene: 10. Germline assignment: CDR1 SGHTA and CDR2 FQGTGA. This CDR3 is CASSPRRTGYYNSPLHF. The CDR3 nucleotides are TGTGCCAGCAGCCCGCGAAGGACAGGGTATTATAATTCACCCCTCCACTTT.